This entry describes one T cell receptor (beta chain). The sample originates from a study of blood T cell repertoires in COVID-19. Original methodology: Reference gene primer amplification gave nucleated cell count estimates. Generated by immunoSEQ multiplex PCR, the TCRdb table keeps only in-frame clones and is missing some. For V, J and clone size, that table is used; D and trimming come from the DNA. This sample carries roughly 210,000 clones, 80% to 90% of them seen once, and the ten largest clones take approximately 10%. Trimming cost V 5 bases and J 0 bases, with 11 bases left between them. From germline, CDR1 is ENHRY and CDR2 SYGVKD. This CDR3 comprises 14 residues.

The specimen sequenced was peripheral blood. This TCR was sampled from a woman of 80 years or more with COVID-19, enrolled during active disease. The V and J genes are TRBV10-3 and TRBJ2-7; D not resolved. The CDR3 here is CAISITQSSYEQYF. In nucleotides, the CDR3 is TGTGCCATCAGTATAACACAGAGCTCCTACGAGCAGTACTTC.